A single sample gave rise to the 10 T cell receptor beta chains below, sequenced in a study of cytomegalovirus exposure and HLA in healthy donors. The PCR ran on 60 Vbeta and 13 Jbeta primers. Libraries were prepared by immunoSEQ multiplex PCR; TCRdb keeps only in-frame clonotypes and omits some of them. Among 160,000 or so clones listed, approximately 77% were seen once. Sequenced sample: PBMCs. All receptors derive from a man over 45 in good health and CMV-seropositive.

V is TRBV11-3 and J is TRBJ2-7, with 9 positions matching TRBD2. CDR3 size: 13 residues. CDR1 and CDR2 from the germline V gene are SGHNT and YENEEA. J lost 6 bases, V lost 3 bases, and 3 bases had no gene match. CDR3 region: CASSLGAGGEQYF. In nucleotides, the CDR3 is TGTGCCAGCAGCTTGGGAGCGGGGGGCGAGCAGTACTTC.

This clone was seen a handful of times. The genes are TRBV7-3 and TRBJ1-1, with TRBD1 matching over 10 bases. CDR3 size: 15 residues. Germline CDR1 SGHTA, CDR2 FQGTGA. V lost 0 bases to trimming and J lost 4 bases; unmatched junction nucleotides: 2. In DNA form, the CDR3 reads TGTGCCAGCAGCTTAACAGGGACAGGGGCCACTGAAGCTTTCTTT. Translating it yields CASSLTGTGATEAFF.

The V call is TRBV10-1, the J call TRBJ2-1; TRBD1 agrees at 8 bases. This CDR3 contains 15 residues. V lost 8 bases and J lost 9; bases outside the gene matches: 15. Per germline, CDR1 WNHNN and CDR2 SYGVQD (reference sequence). In nucleotides, the CDR3 is TGCGCCAGCGGCTCACAGGGGGTCCCGCGTAGTGAGCAGTTCTTC. Amino acids: CASGSQGVPRSEQFF.

The chain uses TRBV7-2 and TRBJ2-3; 7 nucleotides match TRBD2. The V segment lost 5 bases and the J segment 0 bases; nucleotides outside the gene matches: 11. Germline CDR1 SGHTA, CDR2 FQGNSA. The CDR3 spans 17 residues. CDR3 nucleotides: TGTGCCAGCAGCCCGGGAAGCGGGAACCCTAGCACAGATACGCAGTATTTT. Translated: CASSPGSGNPSTDTQYF.

The chain links TRBV2 to TRBJ2-2; possible D gene TRBD1, 6 bases. Germline values: CDR1 SNHLY, CDR2 FYNNEI. The V end was cut by 4 bases, the J end by 4 bases, with 10 bases between. The CDR3 is made up of 14 amino acids. The CDR3 DNA follows: TGTGCCAGCAGTGGGACAGCGTTCACCGGGGAGCTGTTTTTT. It encodes CASSGTAFTGELFF.

The V and J genes are TRBV6-1 and TRBJ2-4; D possibly corresponds to TRBD1 (5 bases). V lost 1 base, J lost 8 bases, and 6 bases lay in between. CDR3 length: 12 residues. CDR1 and CDR2 from the germline V gene are MNHNS and SASEGT. The CDR3, as DNA: TGTGCCAGCAGTGAAGTAGGGGACATTCAGTACTTC. It codes for CASSEVGDIQYF.

The chain carries TRBV10-2 and TRBJ1-1, with 7 bases lining up with TRBD1. V was pared by 7 bases and J by 6 bases, with 11 bases of the junction left unmatched. This CDR3 contains 14 residues. From germline, CDR1 is WSHSY and CDR2 SAAADI. CDR3: CASIIDRVGAEAFF. CDR3 coding DNA: TGCGCCAGCATAATAGACAGGGTTGGGGCTGAAGCTTTCTTT.

The gene calls are TRBV29-1 and TRBJ2-1; TRBD1 matches at 7 bases. The CDR3 length is 12 residues. V lost 4 bases and J lost 9; bases outside the gene matches: 6. CDR1 and CDR2 from the germline V gene are SQVTM and ANQGSEA. The CDR3 DNA reads TGCAGCGTTGGAGAGGGGGCGCTTGAGCAGTTCTTC. Protein product: CSVGEGALEQFF.

This clone has more than one count but fewer than ten. The gene calls are TRBV6-9 and TRBJ1-5; 10 nucleotides line up with TRBD1. With 2 bases clipped from V and 5 bases from J, the junction kept 6 bases outside the gene matches. Germline-derived CDR1 and CDR2 are MNHGY and SVAAGI. The CDR3 sequence is 16 residues long. The CDR3 coding sequence is TGTGCCAGCAGTTATGACAGGGGGCGATTTTATCAGCCCCAGCATTTT. The encoded protein is CASSYDRGRFYQPQHF.

The chain joins TRBV7-3 to TRBJ1-1; TRBD1 matches 8 bases. With 5 bases clipped from V and 2 bases from J, the junction kept 4 bases outside the gene matches. The CDR3 extends over 14 amino acids. Germline V gene data show CDR1 as SGHTA and CDR2 as FQGTGA. The DNA of the CDR3 is TGTGCCAGCAGCGCAGGACAGGGCAACACTGAAGCTTTCTTT. Translation: CASSAGQGNTEAFF.